The sequence of this T cell receptor beta chain was determined in a study of T cell responses to AZD1222 COVID-19 vaccine. Overall study context: Investigators merged groups given second doses at roughly 4 or roughly 12 weeks.

TCRdb keeps only in-frame clones here, not all; method: immunoSEQ multiplex PCR. The sample lists around 140,000 clones, just over 85% seen once, with approximately 20% in the top ten. Trimming took 3 bases from V and 0 from J, leaving 12 bases between them. CDR3 length: 14 residues. CDR1 and CDR2 (germline): DFQATT, SNEGSKA (reference sequence). The sequences come from peripheral blood, collected on day 0 of AZD1222 vaccination. The TCR comes from an adult in good health. J is TRBJ2-7 and V is TRBV20-1; the D gene is possibly TRBD1 (5 bases). The CDR3 sequence: CSASVRASSYEQYF. The CDR3 DNA is TGCAGTGCTAGTGTCAGGGCTAGCTCCTACGAGCAGTACTTC.